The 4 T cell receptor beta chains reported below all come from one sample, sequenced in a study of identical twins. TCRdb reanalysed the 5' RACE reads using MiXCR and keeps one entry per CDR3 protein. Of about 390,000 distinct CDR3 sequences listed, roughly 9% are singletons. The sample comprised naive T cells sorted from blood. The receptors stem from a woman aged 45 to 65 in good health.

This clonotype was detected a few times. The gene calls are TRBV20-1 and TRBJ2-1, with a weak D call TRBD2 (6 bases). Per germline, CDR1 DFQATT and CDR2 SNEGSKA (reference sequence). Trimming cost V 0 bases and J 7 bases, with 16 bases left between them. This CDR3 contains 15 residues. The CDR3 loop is CSARDYLAWSNEQFF. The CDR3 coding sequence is TGCAGTGCTAGAGATTACCTAGCGTGGTCTAATGAGCAGTTCTTC.

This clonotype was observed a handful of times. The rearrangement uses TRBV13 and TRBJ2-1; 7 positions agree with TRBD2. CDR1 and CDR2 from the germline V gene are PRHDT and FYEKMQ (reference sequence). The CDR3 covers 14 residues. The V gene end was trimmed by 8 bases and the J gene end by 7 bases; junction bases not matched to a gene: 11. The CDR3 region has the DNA TGTGCCAGCCGTCGGCTACTAGCGCTAAATGAGCAGTTCTTC. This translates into CASRRLLALNEQFF.

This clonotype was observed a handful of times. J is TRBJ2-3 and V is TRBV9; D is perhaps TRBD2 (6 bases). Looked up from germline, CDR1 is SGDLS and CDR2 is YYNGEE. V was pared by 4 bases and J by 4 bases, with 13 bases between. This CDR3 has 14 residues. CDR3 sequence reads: CASSPTGDADTQYF. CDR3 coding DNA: TGTGCCAGCAGCCCTACGGGGGATGCAGATACGCAGTATTTT.

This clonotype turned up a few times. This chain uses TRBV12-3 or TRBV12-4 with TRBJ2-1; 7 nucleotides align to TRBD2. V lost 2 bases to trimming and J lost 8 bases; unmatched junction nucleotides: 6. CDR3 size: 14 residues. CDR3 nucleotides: TGTGCCAGCAGTTTATTCGGCGGGAGAGATGAGCAGTTCTTC. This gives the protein CASSLFGGRDEQFF.